The 13 T cell receptor beta chains below were found in one sample sequenced in a study of beta chain features in type 1 diabetes. TCRB transcripts that were expressed got sequenced, as all of the isolated RNA had been reverse transcribed. Data came from immunoSEQ multiplex PCR; TCRdb stores just in-frame clones and leaves some out. The data show 110,000 to 150,000 clones, with less than 9% seen just once and 1.3% to 1.5% held by the top ten. Sequencing used central memory CD4+ T cells from blood. The origin of the receptors is a woman aged 30 to 39 in good health.

The rearrangement joins TRBV4-3 to TRBJ2-2; 9 bases are a match to TRBD1. This CDR3 is 16 amino acids long. CDR1 LGHNA and CDR2 YSLEER come from the germline V gene. V lost 1 base and J lost 9; bases outside the gene matches: 9. CDR3 bases: TGCGCCAGCAGCCAAGTTTTGGGACAGGGCTCCAGGGAGCTGTTTTTT. Amino acid sequence: CASSQVLGQGSRELFF.

This clone has a handful of counts. This sequence joins TRBV4-2 and TRBJ2-5; D might be TRBD1 (6 bases). Per germline, CDR1 LGHNA and CDR2 YNFKEQ. The length of the CDR3 is 13 residues. V lost 5 bases and J 4 bases, leaving 11 bases between the germline ends. CDR3 loop: CASSWTVIETQYF. The DNA of the CDR3 is TGTGCCAGCAGCTGGACAGTGATAGAGACCCAGTACTTC.

The rearrangement uses TRBV6-1 and TRBJ2-5; possible D gene TRBD2, 6 bases. The V end was cut by 1 base, the J end by 5 bases, with 11 bases between. CDR1 is MNHNS, CDR2 SASEGT, per germline. The length of the CDR3 is 14 residues. CDR3 bases: TGTGCCAGCAGTGAAGACCCAGGGAGGGAGACCCAGTACTTC. Translation gives CASSEDPGRETQYF.

V usage is TRBV5-8 and J usage is TRBJ2-7; the match to TRBD1 covers 8 bases. CDR3 length: 14 residues. V was pared by 6 bases and J by 7 bases, with 12 bases of the junction left unmatched. The germline CDR1 and CDR2 sequences are SGHTS and YDEGEE. CDR3 DNA sequence: TGTGCCAGCACCTCTCTCCAGGGGGCTTGGGAGCAGTACTTC. This translates into CASTSLQGAWEQYF. Supplemented by reference TRBV5-8 and TRBJ2-7, the full variable domain reads EAGVTQSPTHLIKTRGQQATLRCSPISGHTSVYWYQQALGLGLQFLLWYDEGEERNRGNFPPRFSGRQFPNYSSELNVNALELEDSALYLCASTSLQGAWEQYFGPGTRLTVT.

This chain connects TRBV5-1 to TRBJ2-2, with 10 bases aligning to TRBD1. V gave up 10 bases and J gave up 5 bases; unmatched junction bases: 8. This CDR3 has 14 amino acids. Germline values: CDR1 SGHRS, CDR2 YFSETQ. The CDR3 here is CAVSDRGLTGELFF. In DNA, the CDR3 is TGCGCCGTGAGCGACAGGGGGCTGACCGGGGAGCTGTTTTTT.

This clone occurred a few times. CDR3 in amino acids: CSVAKMGTSAYNEQFF. The CDR3 bases are TGCAGCGTCGCAAAAATGGGGACTAGCGCATACAATGAGCAGTTCTTC. This chain connects TRBV29-1 to TRBJ2-1; TRBD2 matches 10 bases. CDR3 length equals 16 residues. Germline trimming cut 6 bases from V and 4 bases from J; bases unmatched to any gene: 12. Germline V gene lookup returns CDR1 SQVTM and CDR2 ANQGSEA.

This clone was observed a few times. The chain uses TRBV4-3 and TRBJ1-3; TRBD1 aligns across 7 bases. This CDR3 is 17 amino acids long. V lost 4 bases, J lost 3 bases, and 12 bases stayed unmatched. Germline assignment: CDR1 LGHNA and CDR2 YSLEER. For the CDR3, the DNA is TGCGCCAGCAGCCGCGACACACAGGGGTATAGTGGAAACACCATATATTTT. Amino acid sequence: CASSRDTQGYSGNTIYF.

Comment on this clone: At the DNA level, this CDR3 is encoded by other sequences in the same sample as well. The chain couples TRBV5-4 to TRBJ2-7, with 9 bases matching TRBD1. CDR1 is SGHNT and CDR2 is YYREEE in the germline V gene (reference sequence). The CDR3 runs 14 residues. J was trimmed by 2 bases and V by 0 bases; bases with no gene match: 0. The CDR3 DNA reads as TGTGCCAGCAGCTTGGGGGACAGGGCCTACGAGCAGTACTTC. This encodes CASSLGDRAYEQYF. Filled out from reference TRBV5-4 and TRBJ2-7, the complete variable domain reads ETGVTQSPTHLIKTRGQQVTLRCSSQSGHNTVSWYQQALGQGPQFIFQYYREEENGRGNFPPRFSGLQFPNYSSELNVNALELDDSALYLCASSLGDRAYEQYFGPGTRLTVT.

This clone was detected ten times or more. V usage is TRBV7-2 and J usage is TRBJ2-1; 13 positions match TRBD2. Looked up from germline, CDR1 is SGHTA and CDR2 is FQGNSA. Trimming cost V 5 bases and J 10 bases; bases outside gene matches: 8. This CDR3 region has 15 residues. The DNA for the CDR3 is TGTGCCAGCAGCGCTACTAGCGGGAGGGCCAACGAGCAGTTCTTC. Translating gives CASSATSGRANEQFF.

Many counts were recorded for this clone. The sample contains more than one DNA sequence encoding this CDR3. V gene TRBV7-3 combines with J gene TRBJ2-1; 7 bases are a match to TRBD2. The germline CDR1 and CDR2 sequences are SGHTA and FQGTGA. The CDR3 is 15 amino acids. V trimming: 0 bases; J trimming: 3 bases; junction bases outside the gene matches: 2. CDR3 in DNA: TGTGCCAGCAGCTTAACTGCTAGCGGCTACAATGAGCAGTTCTTC. It encodes CASSLTASGYNEQFF.

This clone turned up a few times. CDR3 region: CASSHPGLAGGKETQYF. The CDR3 nucleotides are TGTGCCAGCAGCCACCCGGGACTAGCGGGAGGGAAAGAGACCCAGTACTTC. The chain recombines TRBV7-2 with TRBJ2-5; TRBD2 matches 16 bases. The germline gives CDR1 SGHTA, CDR2 FQGNSA. The CDR3 is 17 amino acids. Losses at the gene ends were 5 bases for V and 3 bases for J; bases not matched to a gene: 6. Drawing the rest from reference TRBV7-2 and TRBJ2-5, the complete variable domain is GAGVSQSPSNKVTEKGKDVELRCDPISGHTALYWYRQSLGQGLEFLIYFQGNSAPDKSGLPSDRFSAERTGGSVSTLTIQRTQQEDSAVYLCASSHPGLAGGKETQYFGPGTRLLVL.

This clone was observed a handful of times. This chain uses TRBV7-9 with TRBJ2-5; 8 bases align to TRBD1. Unmatched junction bases numbered 9, after V lost 1 base and J lost 5 bases. The CDR3 length is 16 residues. Per germline, CDR1 SEHNR and CDR2 FQNEAQ (reference sequence). CDR3 coding DNA: TGTGCCAGCAGCTTAGGACGGACAGGGATTGGGGAGACCCAGTACTTC. This sequence encodes CASSLGRTGIGETQYF. The full variable domain, rest sourced from reference TRBV7-9 and TRBJ2-5, is DTGVSQNPRHKITKRGQNVTFRCDPISEHNRLYWYRQTLGQGPEFLTYFQNEAQLEKSRLLSDRFSAERPKGSFSTLEIQRTEQGDSAMYLCASSLGRTGIGETQYFGPGTRLLVL.

The chain links TRBV18 to TRBJ2-5, with 11 bases identical to TRBD2. From germline, CDR1 is KGHSH and CDR2 LQKENI. J gave up 5 bases and V 3 bases, and 5 bases lay outside the gene matches. This CDR3 comprises 15 residues. CDR3 protein: CASSPLAGGVETQYF. CDR3 in DNA: TGTGCCAGCTCACCCCTAGCGGGAGGTGTTGAGACCCAGTACTTC.